The 32 T cell receptor beta chains below all came from one sample that was sequenced in a study of T cells after yellow fever vaccination. Each CDR3 protein gets one entry after TCRdb re-called the 5' RACE reads with MiXCR. The sample shows some 320,000 distinct CDR3 sequences, approximately 9% of them seen only once. The sample consisted of PBMCs, taken on the day of the first yellow fever vaccination. The receptors originated from a man between 18 and 29 years old who received the YFV17D yellow fever vaccine.

This clonotype turned up a few times. The rearrangement joins TRBV18 to TRBJ2-6; a possible D gene is TRBD2 (6 bases). The germline V and J ends were trimmed by 5 bases and 4 bases, with 12 bases remaining between them. Germline-derived CDR1 and CDR2 are KGHSH and LQKENI. The CDR3 loop spans 15 amino acids. Here the CDR3 DNA reads TGTGCCAGCTCATGGGACTCCCCCGGGGCCAACGTCCTGACTTTC. Its translation is CASSWDSPGANVLTF.

Ten or more counts support this clonotype. The chain links TRBV13 to TRBJ1-2; the match to TRBD1 covers 8 bases. The germline V gene has CDR1 PRHDT and CDR2 FYEKMQ (reference sequence). The V and J ends lost 3 bases and 8 bases, in that order; junction bases with no gene match: 20. The CDR3 is made up of 18 amino acids. The CDR3 loop reads CASSFGHVGQGFLGGYTF. CDR3 nucleotide sequence: TGTGCCAGCAGCTTCGGCCACGTCGGACAGGGTTTTCTGGGGGGCTACACCTTC.

This clonotype came up a few times. This sequence may be a read error, since a much larger clone differs from it by one base. The chain combines TRBV7-2 with TRBJ1-1, with a tentative D call TRBD1 (6 bases). Trimming cost V 6 bases and J 1 base, with 9 bases left between them. Germline CDR1 and CDR2: SGHTA and FQGNSA. CDR3 length: 13 residues. In DNA form, the CDR3 reads TGTGCCAGCAGGGTGGGACAGAACACTGAAGCTTTCTTT. This gives the protein CASRVGQNTEAFF.

This chain uses TRBV15 with TRBJ2-7; 7 bases are shared with TRBD1. The CDR3 loop spans 15 amino acids. The germline CDR1 and CDR2 sequences are LNHNV and YYDKDF (reference sequence). After removal of 0 bases from V and 6 bases from J, the junction contained 8 bases not matched to a gene. CDR3 region: CATSREAGGPFEQYF. In DNA form, the CDR3 reads TGTGCCACCAGCAGAGAGGCAGGGGGTCCCTTCGAGCAGTACTTC.

This clonotype has just a few counts. This CDR3 reads CASNGARGNVLTF. CDR3 DNA: TGTGCCAGTAACGGGGCGCGCGGCAACGTCCTGACTTTC. The V gene is TRBV19, the J gene TRBJ2-6; either TRBD1 or TRBD2 may fit D (5 bases each). CDR3 length: 13 residues. Trimming removed 7 bases at V and 9 bases at J, with 13 bases between. Per the germline V gene, CDR1 is LNHDA and CDR2 is SQIVND (reference sequence).

This clonotype was detected only a few times. The chain joins TRBV4-1 to TRBJ2-4; perhaps TRBD1 as D (5 bases). Germline V lookup: CDR1 MGHRA, CDR2 YSYEKL. V was trimmed by 4 bases and J by 3 bases, leaving 19 bases between them. The CDR3 totals 17 residues. This CDR3 reads CASSPVGQGSGKNIQYF. The CDR3 nucleotides read TGCGCCAGCAGCCCAGTGGGGCAGGGTTCGGGCAAAAACATTCAGTACTTC.

This clonotype has ten or more counts. A read error may produce the germline difference seen at one junction end. The chain links TRBV12-3 or TRBV12-4 to TRBJ2-3; the match to TRBD1 covers 7 bases. The CDR3 loop spans 13 amino acids. The CDR3 loop is CASSLTGADTQYF. The CDR3 coding sequence is TGCGCCAGCAGCTTAACAGGGGCAGATACGCAGTATTTT.

There are a few counts of this clonotype. The rearrangement links TRBV12-3 or TRBV12-4 to TRBJ2-1; 9 bases are a match to TRBD2. This CDR3 has 18 residues. With 4 bases clipped from V and 0 bases from J, the junction kept 10 bases outside the gene matches. CDR3 region: CASSSELAGWSSYNEQFF. CDR3 bases: TGTGCCAGCAGTTCAGAGCTAGCGGGGTGGAGCTCCTACAATGAGCAGTTCTTC.

This clonotype was picked up a small number of times. V gene TRBV20-1 combines with J gene TRBJ1-5; tentatively, D is TRBD1 (6 bases). The CDR3 is 17 residues long. V was cut by 0 bases and J by 1 base, with 16 bases left in between. From germline, CDR1 is DFQATT and CDR2 SNEGSKA (reference sequence). Written as DNA, the CDR3 is TGCAGTGCTAGAGATCCCTTGGGGGCGGGAAGCAATCAGCCCCAGCATTTT. Its protein is CSARDPLGAGSNQPQHF.

V usage is TRBV28 and J usage is TRBJ2-5; no firm D call. Trimming removed 5 bases from V and 5 bases from J, with 15 bases in between. CDR1 and CDR2 (germline): MDHEN, SYDVKM. The CDR3 totals 14 residues. The CDR3 DNA sequence: TGTGCCAGCAGTCGGGCACCCGGGCGGGAGACCCAGTACTTC. Its translation is CASSRAPGRETQYF. The full variable domain, completed using reference TRBV28 and TRBJ2-5, is DVKVTQSSRYLVKRTGEKVFLECVQDMDHENMFWYRQDPGLGLRLIYFSYDVKMKEKGDIPEGYSVSREKKERFSLILESASTNQTSMYLCASSRAPGRETQYFGPGTRLLVL.

This clonotype has ten or more counts. The CDR3 loop reads CATSRDRVTYEQYF. The CDR3 DNA sequence: TGTGCCACCAGCAGAGATCGGGTTACCTACGAGCAGTACTTC. The chain links TRBV15 to TRBJ2-7; D is unclear. The germline V and J ends were trimmed by 0 bases and 2 bases, with 8 bases remaining between them. The CDR3 is 14 amino acids. Germline V gene lookup returns CDR1 LNHNV and CDR2 YYDKDF (reference sequence).

The chain carries TRBV5-1 and TRBJ2-5; 8 bases align to TRBD1. The V segment lost 0 bases and the J segment 3 bases; nucleotides outside the gene matches: 1. Germline lookup yields CDR1 SGHRS and CDR2 YFSETQ. This CDR3 is 14 amino acids long. The CDR3: CASSLAGQEETQYF. CDR3 nucleotides: TGCGCCAGCAGCTTGGCGGGACAGGAAGAGACCCAGTACTTC.

The V call is TRBV5-1, the J call TRBJ2-1, with 13 nucleotides matching TRBD2. The germline CDR1 and CDR2 sequences are SGHRS and YFSETQ. V shed 3 bases, J shed 0 bases, and the junction held 9 bases outside the gene matches. This CDR3 spans 19 amino acids. The CDR3 nucleotides are TGCGCCAGCAGCTCCCGACTAGCGGGGGGATCTCGCTCCTACAATGAGCAGTTCTTC. Protein sequence: CASSSRLAGGSRSYNEQFF.

The V call is TRBV10-3, the J call TRBJ2-1; D not certain. Trimming took 4 bases from V and 6 from J, leaving 13 bases between them. CDR3 length: 14 amino acids. The germline V gene encodes CDR1 ENHRY and CDR2 SYGVKD. This chain's CDR3 is CAISGRSDANEQFF. In DNA, the CDR3 is TGTGCCATCAGTGGTAGAAGCGATGCCAATGAGCAGTTCTTC.

This clonotype was picked up many times. The V and J genes are TRBV10-3 and TRBJ2-2; TRBD1 agrees at 10 bases. The CDR3 loop spans 15 amino acids. Germline trimming cut 5 bases from V and 7 bases from J; bases unmatched to any gene: 7. CDR1 and CDR2 from the germline V gene are ENHRY and SYGVKD. The CDR3 is CAISQPGTGDGELFF. The CDR3 DNA reads as TGTGCCATCAGTCAACCCGGGACAGGGGACGGGGAGCTGTTTTTT.

This sequence joins TRBV14 and TRBJ1-1; possibly TRBD1 for D (5 bases). The CDR3 contains 15 residues. Trimming removed 5 bases at V and 0 bases at J, with 13 bases between. CDR1 and CDR2 (germline): SGHDN, FVKESK. The CDR3 loop is CASSVRGPLNTEAFF. Here the CDR3 DNA reads TGTGCCAGCAGCGTACGGGGCCCCCTGAACACTGAAGCTTTCTTT.

The genes are TRBV20-1 and TRBJ2-5; TRBD2 matches 9 bases. Germline trimming cut 4 bases from V and 2 bases from J; bases unmatched to any gene: 11. CDR1 and CDR2 (germline): DFQATT, SNEGSKA (reference sequence). The CDR3 has 16 residues. The chain's CDR3 is CSAIVAGANPQETQYF. In DNA form, the CDR3 reads TGCAGTGCTATAGTAGCGGGGGCGAACCCACAAGAGACCCAGTACTTC.

This clonotype has only a few counts. The gene calls are TRBV29-1 and TRBJ1-2; D is unresolved. The ends were cut back, 4 bases at V and 0 bases at J, with 6 bases in the middle. CDR3 length: 12 residues. Per the germline V gene, CDR1 is SQVTM and CDR2 is ANQGSEA. The CDR3 DNA follows: TGCAGCGTTGCTCGGGCTAACTATGGCTACACCTTC. Its protein product is CSVARANYGYTF.

This clonotype was seen a few times. This chain links TRBV4-3 with TRBJ2-3; D perhaps matches TRBD2 (5 bases). V was trimmed by 4 bases and J by 6 bases, leaving 17 bases between them. The germline V gene encodes CDR1 LGHNA and CDR2 YSLEER. This CDR3 contains 15 residues. CDR3: CASSRGAEVADTQYF. The DNA of the CDR3 is TGCGCCAGCAGCCGGGGAGCGGAGGTTGCGGATACGCAGTATTTT.

At least ten counts were recorded for this clonotype. V usage is TRBV29-1 and J usage is TRBJ1-1, with TRBD1 matching 8 bases. Germline V gene lookup returns CDR1 SQVTM and CDR2 ANQGSEA. The trim removed 7 bases at V and 5 bases at J, leaving 6 bases unmatched. The CDR3 extends over 12 amino acids. The CDR3, as DNA: TGCAGCGCTGACAGGGGTGGTACTGAAGCTTTCTTT. Its translation: CSADRGGTEAFF.

The table lists this clonotype with a few counts. V and J are TRBV4-3 and TRBJ2-1; a possible D gene is TRBD1 (5 bases). Between the trimmed V and J ends, which lost 3 bases and 10 bases, there was a span of 10 bases. The CDR3 covers 12 residues. Germline values: CDR1 LGHNA, CDR2 YSLEER. The CDR3 DNA reads TGCGCCAGCAGCCACGACTGGGGCGAGCAGTTCTTC. Its translation: CASSHDWGEQFF.

This clonotype was seen a few times. The rearrangement links TRBV20-1 to TRBJ1-1; the D gene is possibly TRBD1 (6 bases). Trimming removed 5 bases at V and 5 bases at J, with 18 bases between. The CDR3 runs to 14 residues. CDR1 and CDR2 from the germline V gene are DFQATT and SNEGSKA (reference sequence). CDR3 in DNA: TGCAGTGCTGCCCTCAGCAGGGGCTGGACTGAAGCTTTCTTT. It encodes CSAALSRGWTEAFF.

The chain joins TRBV5-6 to TRBJ2-7; possibly TRBD1 for D (6 bases). The CDR3 runs 16 residues. The germline CDR1 and CDR2 sequences are SGHDT and YYEEEE. V was trimmed by 4 bases and J by 5 bases, leaving 22 bases between them. The CDR3 here is CASSSIGTILFNEQYF. The CDR3 DNA reads as TGTGCCAGCAGCAGCATCGGGACAATCCTTTTCAACGAGCAGTACTTC.

The CDR3 here is CAWRFRDRNYGYTF. The CDR3 DNA reads TGTGCCTGGAGATTCCGGGACAGGAACTATGGCTACACCTTC. This sequence joins TRBV30 and TRBJ1-2, with 8 bases aligning to TRBD1. This CDR3 has 14 residues. Per germline, CDR1 GTSNPN and CDR2 SVGIG (reference sequence). Unmatched junction bases numbered 5, after V lost 3 bases and J lost 2 bases.

This clonotype was observed a few times. The chain employs TRBV6-2 or TRBV6-3 and TRBJ1-1; D is uncertain. Germline CDR1 and CDR2: MNHEY and SVGEGT. This CDR3 contains 14 residues. Trimming stripped 2 bases from V and 0 bases from J, with 7 bases between. This CDR3 is CASSYGRLNTEAFF. CDR3 DNA sequence: TGTGCCAGCAGTTACGGTCGGTTGAACACTGAAGCTTTCTTT.

This clonotype was picked up many times. For the CDR3, the DNA is TGTGCCAGCAGCTTAGAGGTCAGGGAAACAAACATTCAGTACTTC. Protein sequence: CASSLEVRETNIQYF. V gene TRBV11-2 combines with J gene TRBJ2-4; weak D call: TRBD1 (5 bases). With 0 bases removed from V and 6 bases from J, the gap between germline ends came to 12 bases. CDR1 and CDR2 from the germline V gene are SGHAT and FQNNGV. The CDR3 consists of 15 residues.

This clonotype was seen more than once but under ten times. This chain connects TRBV9 to TRBJ2-3; 7 positions agree with TRBD2. CDR1 is SGDLS and CDR2 is YYNGEE in the germline V gene. The V segment lost 0 bases and the J segment 1 base; nucleotides outside the gene matches: 2. CDR3 length: 15 residues. CDR3 sequence: CASSVDRGGTDTQYF. The CDR3, as DNA: TGTGCCAGCAGCGTAGACCGGGGGGGCACAGATACGCAGTATTTT.

The J gene is TRBJ2-1, the V gene TRBV7-2; D possibly matches TRBD1 or TRBD2 (5 bases each). The V end lost 4 bases, the J end lost 6 bases, and 10 bases lay between the germline ends. The CDR3 totals 13 residues. The germline V gene has CDR1 SGHTA and CDR2 FQGNSA. The CDR3 DNA follows: TGTGCCAGCAGCTCCCGGGACGGCAATGAGCAGTTCTTC. Translation gives CASSSRDGNEQFF.

The CDR3 protein is CASSLVAWASGGPTDTQYF. The CDR3 DNA reads as TGTGCCAGCAGCTTAGTAGCTTGGGCTAGCGGGGGCCCCACAGATACGCAGTATTTT. The genes are TRBV11-2 and TRBJ2-3; 10 nucleotides align to TRBD2. Germline V gives CDR1 SGHAT, CDR2 FQNNGV. The CDR3 is 19 residues long. V lost 1 base to trimming and J lost 2 bases; unmatched junction nucleotides: 12.

Here the CDR3 reads CASSQRAFNSPLHF. CDR3 nucleotides: TGTGCCAGCAGCCAAAGGGCCTTTAATTCACCCCTCCACTTT. This chain links TRBV3-1 with TRBJ1-6; D unresolved. V gave up 2 bases and J gave up 6 bases, with 8 bases separating them. Germline V gene data show CDR1 as LGHDT and CDR2 as YNNKEL (reference sequence). This CDR3 has 14 residues.

The table lists this clonotype with a few counts. The CDR3 here is CASSLDQLWDTQYF. The CDR3 nucleotides are TGTGCCAGCAGCTTAGACCAGCTCTGGGATACGCAGTATTTT. V gene TRBV7-2 combines with J gene TRBJ2-3; D is unclear. The CDR3 covers 14 residues. The V gene lost 1 base and the J gene lost 6 bases, with 11 bases spanning the gap. Per the germline V gene, CDR1 is SGHTA and CDR2 is FQGNSA.

This clonotype came up many times. The V gene is TRBV5-5, the J gene TRBJ1-5; tentatively, D is TRBD1 (6 bases). Germline V gene data show CDR1 as SGHKS and CDR2 as YYEKEE (reference sequence). The CDR3 runs 14 residues. The V and J ends lost 6 bases and 8 bases respectively, with 18 bases between them. In nucleotides, the CDR3 is TGTGCCAGCAATAAACAGGGTTCCGGGGAGCCCCAGCATTTT. As protein: CASNKQGSGEPQHF.